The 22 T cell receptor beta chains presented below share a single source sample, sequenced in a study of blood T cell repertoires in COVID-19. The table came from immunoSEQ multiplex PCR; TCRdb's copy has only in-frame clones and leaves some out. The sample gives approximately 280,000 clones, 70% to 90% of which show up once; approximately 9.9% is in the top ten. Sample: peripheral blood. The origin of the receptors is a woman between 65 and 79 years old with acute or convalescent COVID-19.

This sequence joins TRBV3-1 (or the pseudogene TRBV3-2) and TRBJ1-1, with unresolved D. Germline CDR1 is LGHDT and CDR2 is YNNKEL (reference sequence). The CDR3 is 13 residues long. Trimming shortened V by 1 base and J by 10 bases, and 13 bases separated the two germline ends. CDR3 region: CASSQASTLRAFF. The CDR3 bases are TGTGCCAGCAGCCAAGCCTCCACCTTGCGAGCTTTCTTT.

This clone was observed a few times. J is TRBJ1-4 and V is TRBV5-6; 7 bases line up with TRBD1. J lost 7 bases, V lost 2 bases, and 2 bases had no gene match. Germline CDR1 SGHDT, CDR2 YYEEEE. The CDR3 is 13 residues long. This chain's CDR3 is CASSLRGREKLFF. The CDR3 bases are TGTGCCAGCAGCTTAAGGGGGCGTGAAAAACTGTTTTTT.

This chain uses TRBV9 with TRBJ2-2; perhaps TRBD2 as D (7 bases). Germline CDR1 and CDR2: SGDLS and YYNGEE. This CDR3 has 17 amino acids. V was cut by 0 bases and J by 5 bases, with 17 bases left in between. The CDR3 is CASSVGFAGAETGELFF. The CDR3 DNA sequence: TGTGCCAGCAGCGTAGGGTTCGCGGGGGCCGAGACCGGGGAGCTGTTTTTT. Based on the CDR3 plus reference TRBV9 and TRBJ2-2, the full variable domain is DSGVTQTPKHLITATGQRVTLRCSPRSGDLSVYWYQQSLDQGLQFLIQYYNGEERAKGNILERFSAQQFPDLHSELNLSSLELGDSALYFCASSVGFAGAETGELFFGEGSRLTVL.

CDR3 region: CATTLRQGRTEAFF. As DNA, the CDR3 is TGTGCCACTACTCTAAGGCAGGGAAGAACTGAAGCTTTCTTT. This chain uses TRBV2 with TRBJ1-1, with D possibly TRBD1 on 5 matching bases. CDR1 is SNHLY and CDR2 is FYNNEI in the germline V gene. V lost 10 bases and J lost 5, with 20 bases in between. CDR3 size: 14 residues.

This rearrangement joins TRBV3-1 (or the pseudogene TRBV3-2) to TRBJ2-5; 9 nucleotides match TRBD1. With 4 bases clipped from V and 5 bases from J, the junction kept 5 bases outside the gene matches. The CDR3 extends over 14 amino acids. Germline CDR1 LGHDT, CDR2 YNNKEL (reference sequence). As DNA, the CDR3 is TGTGCCAGCAGCCTTACAGGGGGCCGGGAGACCCAGTACTTC. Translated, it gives CASSLTGGRETQYF.

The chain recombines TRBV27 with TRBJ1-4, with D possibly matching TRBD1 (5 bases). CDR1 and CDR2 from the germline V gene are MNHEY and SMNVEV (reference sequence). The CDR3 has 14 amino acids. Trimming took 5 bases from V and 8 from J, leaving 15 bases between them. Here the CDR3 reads CASSTGTVGEKLFF. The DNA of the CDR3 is TGTGCCAGCAGTACAGGCACGGTGGGGGAAAAACTGTTTTTT.

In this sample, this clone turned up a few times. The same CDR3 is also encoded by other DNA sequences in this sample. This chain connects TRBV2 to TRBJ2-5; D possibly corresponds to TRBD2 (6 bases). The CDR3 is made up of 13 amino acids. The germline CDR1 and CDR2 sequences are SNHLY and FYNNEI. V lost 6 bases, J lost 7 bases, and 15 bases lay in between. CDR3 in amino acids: CASSERGRGTQYF. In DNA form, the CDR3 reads TGTGCCAGCAGCGAACGGGGGAGAGGGACCCAGTACTTC. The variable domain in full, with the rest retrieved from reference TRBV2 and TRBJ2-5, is EPEVTQTPSHQVTQMGQEVILRCVPISNHLYFYWYRQILGQKVEFLVSFYNNEISEKSEIFDDQFSVERPDGSNFTLKIRSTKLEDSAMYFCASSERGRGTQYFGPGTRLLVL.

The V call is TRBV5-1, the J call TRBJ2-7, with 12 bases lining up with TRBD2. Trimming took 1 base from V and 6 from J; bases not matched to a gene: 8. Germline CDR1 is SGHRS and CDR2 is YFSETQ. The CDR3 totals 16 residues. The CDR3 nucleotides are TGCGCCAGCAGCTTGCGTCTAGCGGGGGGGCCGGGCGAGCAGTACTTC. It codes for CASSLRLAGGPGEQYF.

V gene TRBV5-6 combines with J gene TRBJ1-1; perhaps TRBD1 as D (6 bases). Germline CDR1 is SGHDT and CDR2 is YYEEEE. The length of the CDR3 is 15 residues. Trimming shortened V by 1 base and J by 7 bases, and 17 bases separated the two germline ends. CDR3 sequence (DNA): TGTGCCAGCAGCTTGTGGTTTTGGGGGCAGGATGAAGCTTTCTTT. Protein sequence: CASSLWFWGQDEAFF.

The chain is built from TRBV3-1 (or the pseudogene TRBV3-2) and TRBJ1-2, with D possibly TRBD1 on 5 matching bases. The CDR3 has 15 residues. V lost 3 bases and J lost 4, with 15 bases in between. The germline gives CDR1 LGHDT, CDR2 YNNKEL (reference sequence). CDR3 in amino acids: CASSHAARGGYGYTF. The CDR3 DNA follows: TGTGCCAGCAGCCATGCAGCCCGGGGGGGCTATGGCTACACCTTC.

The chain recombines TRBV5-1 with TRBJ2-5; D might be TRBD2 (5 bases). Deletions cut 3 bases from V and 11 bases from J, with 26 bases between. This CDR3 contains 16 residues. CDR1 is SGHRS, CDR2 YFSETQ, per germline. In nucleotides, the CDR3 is TGCGCCAGCAGCTACGCCCCCCGGGCGGGTGCCACGGGACAGTACTTC. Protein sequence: CASSYAPRAGATGQYF.

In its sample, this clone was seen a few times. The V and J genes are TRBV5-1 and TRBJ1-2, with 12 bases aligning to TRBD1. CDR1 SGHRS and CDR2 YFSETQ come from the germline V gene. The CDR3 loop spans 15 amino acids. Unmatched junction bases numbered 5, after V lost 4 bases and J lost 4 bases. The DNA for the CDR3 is TGCGCCAGCAGCACGGGACAGGGGGCGTCCTATGGCTACACCTTC. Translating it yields CASSTGQGASYGYTF.

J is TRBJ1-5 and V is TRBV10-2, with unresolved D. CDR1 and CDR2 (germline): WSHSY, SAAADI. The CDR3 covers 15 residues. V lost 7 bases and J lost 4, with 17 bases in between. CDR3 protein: CASKEIDGENQPQHF. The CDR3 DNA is TGCGCCAGCAAGGAAATAGACGGGGAAAATCAGCCCCAGCATTTT.

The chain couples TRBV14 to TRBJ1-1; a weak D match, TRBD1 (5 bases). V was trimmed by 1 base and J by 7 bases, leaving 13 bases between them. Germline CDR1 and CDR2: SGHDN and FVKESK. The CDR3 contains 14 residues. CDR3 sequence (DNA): TGTGCCAGCAGCCAAGTGAGATGGGGCAGTGAAGCTTTCTTT. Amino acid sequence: CASSQVRWGSEAFF.

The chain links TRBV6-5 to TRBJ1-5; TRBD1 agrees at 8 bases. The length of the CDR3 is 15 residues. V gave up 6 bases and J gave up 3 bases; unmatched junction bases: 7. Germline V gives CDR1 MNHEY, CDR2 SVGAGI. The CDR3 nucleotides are TGTGCCAGCAGGATGCAGGGGGCGTACAATCAGCCCCAGCATTTT. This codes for CASRMQGAYNQPQHF.

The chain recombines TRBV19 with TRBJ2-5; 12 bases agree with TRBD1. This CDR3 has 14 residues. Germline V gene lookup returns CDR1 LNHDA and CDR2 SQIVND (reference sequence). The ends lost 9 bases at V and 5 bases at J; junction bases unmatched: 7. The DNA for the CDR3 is TGTGCCAGCCGGGACAGGGGGCGCGGGGAGACCCAGTACTTC. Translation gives CASRDRGRGETQYF.

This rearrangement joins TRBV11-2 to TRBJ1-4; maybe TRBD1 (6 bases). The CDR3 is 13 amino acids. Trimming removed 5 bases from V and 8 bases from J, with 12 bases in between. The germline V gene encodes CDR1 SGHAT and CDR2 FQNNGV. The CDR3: CASSLGQPEKLFF. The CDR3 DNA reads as TGTGCCAGCAGCCTCGGACAGCCGGAAAAACTGTTTTTT.

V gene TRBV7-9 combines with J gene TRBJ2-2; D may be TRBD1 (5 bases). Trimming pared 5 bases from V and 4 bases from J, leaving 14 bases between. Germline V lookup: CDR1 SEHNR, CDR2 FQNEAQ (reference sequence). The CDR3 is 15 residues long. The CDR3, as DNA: TGTGCCAGCAGCCCAACCACAGGAGCCACCGGGGAGCTGTTTTTT. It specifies CASSPTTGATGELFF.

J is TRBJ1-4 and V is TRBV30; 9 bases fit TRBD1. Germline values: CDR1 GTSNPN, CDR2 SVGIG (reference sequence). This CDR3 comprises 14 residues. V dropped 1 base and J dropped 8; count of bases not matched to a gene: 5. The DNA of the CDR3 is TGTGCCTGGAGTGGGGACAGGGTTCGGGAAAAACTGTTTTTT. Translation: CAWSGDRVREKLFF.

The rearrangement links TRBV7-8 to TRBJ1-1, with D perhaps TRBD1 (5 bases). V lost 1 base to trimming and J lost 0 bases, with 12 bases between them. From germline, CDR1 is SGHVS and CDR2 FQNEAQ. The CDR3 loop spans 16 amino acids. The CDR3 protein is CASSLEGKILNTEAFF. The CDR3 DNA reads TGTGCCAGCAGCTTAGAGGGGAAAATACTGAACACTGAAGCTTTCTTT.

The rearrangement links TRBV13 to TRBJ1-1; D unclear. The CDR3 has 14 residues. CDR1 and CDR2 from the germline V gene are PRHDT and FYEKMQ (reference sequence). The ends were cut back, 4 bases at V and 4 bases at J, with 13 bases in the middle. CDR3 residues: CASSSFFGSTEAFF. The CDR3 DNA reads TGTGCCAGCAGCTCGTTCTTTGGGAGCACTGAAGCTTTCTTT.

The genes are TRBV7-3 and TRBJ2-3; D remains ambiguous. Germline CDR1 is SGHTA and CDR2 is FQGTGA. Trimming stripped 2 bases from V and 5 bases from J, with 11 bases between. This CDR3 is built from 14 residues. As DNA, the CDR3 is TGTGCCAGCAGCTTAGCGTATTATGGAGATACGCAGTATTTT. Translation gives CASSLAYYGDTQYF.